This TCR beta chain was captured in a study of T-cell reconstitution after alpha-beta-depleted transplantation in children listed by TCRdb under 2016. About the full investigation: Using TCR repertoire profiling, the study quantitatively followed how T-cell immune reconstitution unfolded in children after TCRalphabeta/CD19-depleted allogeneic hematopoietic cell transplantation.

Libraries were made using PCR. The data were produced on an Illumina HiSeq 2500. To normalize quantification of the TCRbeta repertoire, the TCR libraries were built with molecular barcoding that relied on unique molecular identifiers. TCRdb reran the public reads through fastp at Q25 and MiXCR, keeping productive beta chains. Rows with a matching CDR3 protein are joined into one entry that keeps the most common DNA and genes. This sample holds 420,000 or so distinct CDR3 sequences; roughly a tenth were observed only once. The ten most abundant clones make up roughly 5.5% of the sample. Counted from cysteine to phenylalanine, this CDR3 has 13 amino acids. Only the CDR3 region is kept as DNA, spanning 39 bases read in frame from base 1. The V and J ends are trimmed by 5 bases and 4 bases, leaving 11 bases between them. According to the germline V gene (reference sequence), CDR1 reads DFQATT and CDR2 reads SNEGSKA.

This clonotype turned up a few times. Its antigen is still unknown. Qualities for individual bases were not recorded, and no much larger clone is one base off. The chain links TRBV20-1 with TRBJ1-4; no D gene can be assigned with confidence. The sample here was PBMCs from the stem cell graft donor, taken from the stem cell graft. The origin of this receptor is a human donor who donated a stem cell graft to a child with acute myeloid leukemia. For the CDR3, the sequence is CSAPGRSNEKLFF. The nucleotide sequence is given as TGCAGTGCTCCCGGGAGGAGTAATGAAAAACTGTTTTTT.